Shown below are 22 T cell receptor beta chains from a single sample sequenced in a study of HIV-infected patients and healthy controls. TCRdb passed the 5' RACE reads through MiXCR, listing each CDR3 protein once. Of more than 60,000 distinct CDR3 sequences listed, 15% to 20% are singletons. Specimen: CD4+ T cells from blood. The receptors were sampled from a human donor in good health.

The table lists this clonotype with many counts. The V and J genes are TRBV5-1 and TRBJ2-1; 9 bases are shared with TRBD2. CDR3 length: 15 amino acids. Germline V gives CDR1 SGHRS, CDR2 YFSETQ. J was trimmed by 7 bases and V by 5 bases; bases with no gene match: 10. CDR3 bases: TGCGCCAGCAGACGGGGCGGGAGGGCCGTAAATGAGCAGTTCTTC. This sequence encodes CASRRGGRAVNEQFF. The variable domain in full, with the rest retrieved from reference TRBV5-1 and TRBJ2-1, is KAGVTQTPRYLIKTRGQQVTLSCSPISGHRSVSWYQQTPGQGLQFLFEYFSETQRNKGNFPGRFSGRQFSNSRSEMNVSTLELGDSALYLCASRRGGRAVNEQFFGPGTRLTVL.

There are a few counts of this clonotype. The chain is built from TRBV20-1 and TRBJ1-2; 10 bases are a match to TRBD1. The J segment lost 8 bases and the V segment lost 5 bases, leaving 11 bases of the junction unmatched. Germline-derived CDR1 and CDR2 are DFQATT and SNEGSKA (reference sequence). This CDR3 has 14 residues. The CDR3 nucleotides are TGCAGTGCTCCTCCCGGGGGGACAGGGGAAGGCTACACCTTC. Amino acid sequence: CSAPPGGTGEGYTF.

V usage is TRBV12-5 and J usage is TRBJ2-4; D not resolved. The V and J ends lost 1 base and 5 bases respectively, with 12 bases between them. This CDR3 comprises 15 residues. Germline lookup yields CDR1 LGHNT and CDR2 FRNRAP. CDR3 bases: TGTGCTAGTGGTTTGGAAACAAGCTTCGAAAACATTCAGTACTTC. Encoded protein: CASGLETSFENIQYF.

This clonotype appeared a few times. The chain carries TRBV5-6 and TRBJ2-7, with TRBD1 as a possible D gene (7 bases). The CDR3 sequence is 15 residues long. V lost 7 bases and J 9 bases, leaving 26 bases between the germline ends. The germline V gene encodes CDR1 SGHDT and CDR2 YYEEEE. The CDR3 here is CASGTTGARGTRQYF. CDR3 coding DNA: TGTGCCAGCGGTACTACAGGGGCACGGGGGACGCGGCAGTACTTC.

This clonotype has a count of ten or more. This rearrangement joins TRBV5-4 to TRBJ1-1; possibly TRBD1 for D (6 bases). CDR1 SGHNT and CDR2 YYREEE come from the germline V gene (reference sequence). V dropped 4 bases and J dropped 5 bases, with 21 bases sitting between them. The CDR3 totals 16 residues. CDR3 DNA: TGTGCCAGCAGCCTTCCCGGATCGGGGGCAAAAACTGAAGCTTTCTTT. It is translated as CASSLPGSGAKTEAFF.

The gene calls are TRBV12-3 or TRBV12-4 and TRBJ2-1; 7 bases agree with TRBD1. CDR3 length equals 15 residues. Trimming cost V 2 bases and J 9 bases; bases outside gene matches: 10. CDR3 region: CASSLPGRRGFEQFF. In DNA form, the CDR3 reads TGTGCCAGCAGTTTACCCGGGCGCAGGGGGTTTGAGCAGTTCTTC.

This clonotype has at least ten counts. The CDR3 nucleotides are TGTGCCAGCAGTTTAGCGGACAGGGGGCCGCACACCATATATTTT. Protein product: CASSLADRGPHTIYF. This sequence joins TRBV12-3 or TRBV12-4 and TRBJ1-3; 11 nucleotides agree with TRBD1. After removal of 0 bases from V and 8 bases from J, the junction contained 3 bases not matched to a gene. This CDR3 contains 15 residues.

This clonotype was observed a few times. This rearrangement joins TRBV5-5 to TRBJ1-4, with a possible D match to TRBD1 (6 bases). Germline values: CDR1 SGHKS, CDR2 YYEKEE (reference sequence). Trimming stripped 0 bases from V and 6 bases from J, with 12 bases between. The CDR3 extends over 15 amino acids. CDR3 sequence: CASSLGQVRDEKLFF. Here the CDR3 DNA reads TGTGCCAGCAGCTTGGGACAGGTCAGGGATGAAAAACTGTTTTTT.

The rearrangement joins TRBV7-3 to TRBJ1-1; no firm D call. The CDR3 is 13 residues long. In germline, CDR1 is SGHTA, CDR2 FQGTGA. Trimming removed 6 bases at V and 0 bases at J, with 8 bases between. The CDR3: CASRESLNTEAFF. Written as DNA, the CDR3 is TGTGCCAGCAGGGAAAGTCTGAACACTGAAGCTTTCTTT.

This clonotype was recorded a few times. The rearrangement joins TRBV7-2 to TRBJ1-4; the D is unclear. V was pared by 5 bases and J by 7 bases, with 5 bases between. Germline assignment: CDR1 SGHTA and CDR2 FQGNSA. The CDR3 is made up of 11 amino acids. This CDR3 is CASSASEKLFF. The CDR3 nucleotides are TGTGCCAGCAGCGCCAGTGAAAAACTGTTTTTT. Drawing the rest from reference TRBV7-2 and TRBJ1-4, the complete variable domain is GAGVSQSPSNKVTEKGKDVELRCDPISGHTALYWYRQSLGQGLEFLIYFQGNSAPDKSGLPSDRFSAERTGGSVSTLTIQRTQQEDSAVYLCASSASEKLFFGSGTQLSVL.

This clonotype has ten or more counts. The rearrangement uses TRBV5-6 and TRBJ1-1, with D perhaps matching TRBD1 (6 bases). V shed 3 bases and J shed 8 bases, with 17 bases lying between them. Germline V CDR1 and CDR2: SGHDT, YYEEEE. CDR3 length: 14 amino acids. Written as DNA, the CDR3 is TGTGCCAGCAGCTCGGTGCCGACCGGGACAGAAGCTTTCTTT. Translation gives CASSSVPTGTEAFF.

The table lists this clonotype with a few counts. V is TRBV5-4 and J is TRBJ1-1, with 9 positions matching TRBD1. The CDR3 sequence is 17 residues long. The trim removed 3 bases at V and 0 bases at J, leaving 9 bases unmatched. CDR1 and CDR2 from the germline V gene are SGHNT and YYREEE (reference sequence). For the CDR3, the DNA is TGTGCCAGCAGCTCCCGACAGGGGGTGGTCATGAACACTGAAGCTTTCTTT. Translating gives CASSSRQGVVMNTEAFF.

The CDR3 DNA sequence: TGTGCCAGCAGTCCAACAGCTATCCATGGCTACACCTTC. Protein: CASSPTAIHGYTF. V is TRBV12-3 or TRBV12-4 and J is TRBJ1-2, with D unclear. V gave up 5 bases and J gave up 6 bases, with 13 bases separating them. The CDR3 extends over 13 amino acids.

The J gene is TRBJ2-3, the V gene TRBV6-2 or TRBV6-3, with 10 bases lining up with TRBD2. Germline assignment: CDR1 MNHEY and CDR2 SVGEGT. J was trimmed by 4 bases and V by 7 bases; bases with no gene match: 11. CDR3 length: 16 amino acids. CDR3 sequence: CASMTSGRTGADTQYF. CDR3 coding DNA: TGTGCCAGCATGACTAGCGGGCGAACCGGGGCAGATACGCAGTATTTT.

This chain uses TRBV12-3 or TRBV12-4 with TRBJ2-1, with a weak D call TRBD2 (6 bases). With 5 bases removed from V and 3 bases from J, the gap between germline ends came to 8 bases. The CDR3 runs 13 residues. The CDR3 DNA reads TGTGCCAGCAGTCGGGACTTCTACAATGAGCAGTTCTTC. This sequence encodes CASSRDFYNEQFF.

This chain connects TRBV6-5 to TRBJ1-1, with a tentative D call TRBD1 (5 bases). Deletions cut 6 bases from V and 5 bases from J, with 16 bases between. Germline loops: CDR1 MNHEY, CDR2 SVGAGI. The CDR3 is made up of 14 amino acids. In DNA, the CDR3 is TGTGCCAGCAGCCTGGCCGGGGCGGAAACTGAAGCTTTCTTT. This gives the protein CASSLAGAETEAFF.

The chain joins TRBV29-1 to TRBJ1-5, with D tentatively TRBD1 (5 bases). This CDR3 has 13 residues. V lost 4 bases, J lost 11 bases, and 18 bases lay in between. Per the germline V gene, CDR1 is SQVTM and CDR2 is ANQGSEA. As DNA, the CDR3 is TGCAGCGTTGGAGACAGCGCGGTCCAGGCCCAGCATTTT. As protein: CSVGDSAVQAQHF.

The table lists this clonotype with a few counts. The V gene is TRBV29-1, the J gene TRBJ2-2, with D possibly TRBD1 on 5 matching bases. V lost 3 bases and J lost 3, with 8 bases in between. The CDR3 has 13 residues. CDR1 and CDR2 (germline): SQVTM, ANQGSEA. CDR3 loop: CSVDWGHTGELFF. CDR3 coding DNA: TGCAGCGTTGATTGGGGCCACACCGGGGAGCTGTTTTTT.

This clonotype was recorded a few times. The chain carries TRBV20-1 and TRBJ2-7; weak D call: TRBD1 (5 bases). Trimming cost V 6 bases and J 4 bases, with 22 bases left between them. This CDR3 contains 15 residues. Germline V lookup: CDR1 DFQATT, CDR2 SNEGSKA (reference sequence). The CDR3 DNA reads as TGCAGTGCCGCAAATGTACAGGCCTCTGATTACGAGCAGTACTTC. It encodes CSAANVQASDYEQYF.

This clonotype was seen a handful of times. The chain recombines TRBV5-1 with TRBJ1-1; TRBD1 might be the D (5 bases). The CDR3 sequence is 14 residues long. Trimming shortened V by 5 bases and J by 1 base, and 12 bases separated the two germline ends. Germline lookup yields CDR1 SGHRS and CDR2 YFSETQ. CDR3 nucleotides: TGCGCCAGCAGGGCCGGGGGGACGAACACTGAAGCTTTCTTT. Translated, it gives CASRAGGTNTEAFF.

The CDR3, as DNA: TGCAGTGCCCAGACAGGGTATACCTACGAGCAGTACTTC. Its translation is CSAQTGYTYEQYF. The rearrangement links TRBV20-1 to TRBJ2-7; 7 bases fit TRBD1. The CDR3 runs 13 residues. Per the germline V gene, CDR1 is DFQATT and CDR2 is SNEGSKA (reference sequence). V shed 6 bases, J shed 2 bases, and the junction held 7 bases outside the gene matches.

The J gene is TRBJ2-7, the V gene TRBV20-1; 11 bases fit TRBD2. Germline CDR1 and CDR2: DFQATT and SNEGSKA (reference sequence). This CDR3 is built from 13 residues. V shed 5 bases, J shed 5 bases, and the junction held 5 bases outside the gene matches. CDR3 sequence: CSAPSGRNDEQYF. DNA of the CDR3: TGCAGTGCTCCTAGCGGGAGGAACGACGAGCAGTACTTC.